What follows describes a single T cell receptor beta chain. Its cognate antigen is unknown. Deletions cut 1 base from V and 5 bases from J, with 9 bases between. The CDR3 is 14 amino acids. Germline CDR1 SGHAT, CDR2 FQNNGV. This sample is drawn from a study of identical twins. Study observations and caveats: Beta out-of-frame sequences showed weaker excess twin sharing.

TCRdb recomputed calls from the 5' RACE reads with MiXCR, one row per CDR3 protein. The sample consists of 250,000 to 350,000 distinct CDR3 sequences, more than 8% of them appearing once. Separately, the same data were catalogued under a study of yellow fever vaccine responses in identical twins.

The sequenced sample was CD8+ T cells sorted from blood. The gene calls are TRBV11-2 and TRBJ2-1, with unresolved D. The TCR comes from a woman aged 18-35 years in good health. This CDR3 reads CASSLVRAHNEQFF. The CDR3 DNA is TGTGCCAGCAGCTTAGTTCGAGCGCACAATGAGCAGTTCTTC.